The sequence of this T cell receptor beta chain was determined in a study of identical twins. Regarding the study as a whole: Insertion counts were lower in abundant cord blood beta clonotypes, a trend that memory repertoires did not show. The study found weaker excess twin sharing in beta out-of-frame sequences.

Healthy Caucasians made up all donors. TCRdb re-called the 5' RACE reads through MiXCR, storing one row per CDR3 protein. The sample includes under 250,000 distinct CDR3 sequences, 12% seen only once; the top ten take about 4.1%. This clonotype was observed at least ten times. What it binds is not known. The same data also contributed to another study, on yellow fever vaccine responses in identical twins.

The receptor's source is a woman between 18 and 29 years old in good health. The sequenced material came from memory (CD45RO+) T cells sorted from blood.

CDR3 in DNA: TGCAGTGCTAGGGGGATGGACAGGGGGCTTGCAGATACGCAGTATTTT. This sequence encodes CSARGMDRGLADTQYF. This chain uses TRBV20-1 with TRBJ2-3; 11 bases map to TRBD1. V trimming: 3 bases; J trimming: 4 bases; junction bases outside the gene matches: 9. Germline lookup yields CDR1 DFQATT and CDR2 SNEGSKA (reference sequence). CDR3 length equals 16 residues.